The rows below give T cell receptor beta chains drawn from one sample of a study of T cell responses to AZD1222 COVID-19 vaccine. The assay was immunoSEQ multiplex PCR, and TCRdb's table has in-frame clones only and misses some. The table lists 85,000 to 130,000 clones, 93% of them singletons. Sample: peripheral blood, taken on day 0 of AZD1222 vaccination. The origin of the receptors is an adult in good health. Each CDR3 is given with its conserved first and last residue. The order of the fields is V gene, D gene, CDR3 length, J gene, clone size, CDR3 protein, CDR3 DNA. A D gene is named only where the DNA matches it firmly. Some rows mark clone size as missing; the rest say once, few, many or name a class of expanded clone.

V: TRBV19
D: NA
length: 14
J: TRBJ2-1
size: once
CDR3: CASSIVSGSNEQFF
DNA: TGTGCCAGTAGTATAGTAAGCGGATCCAATGAGCAGTTCTTC

V: TRBV2
D: NA
length: 15
J: TRBJ2-1
size: once
CDR3: CASSAGIPAYNEQFF
DNA: TGTGCCAGCAGTGCCGGGATCCCAGCCTACAATGAGCAGTTCTTC

V: TRBV6-5
D: NA
length: 11
J: TRBJ2-3
size: NA
CDR3: CASSYSDTQYF
DNA: TGTGCCAGCAGTTACTCAGATACGCAGTATTTT

V: TRBV6-1
D: NA
length: 16
J: TRBJ1-5
size: NA
CDR3: CASSEAPGGNHQPQHF
DNA: TGTGCCAGCAGTGAAGCTCCTGGAGGGAACCATCAGCCCCAGCATTTT

V: TRBV2
D: TRBD1
length: 16
J: TRBJ1-5
size: NA
CDR3: CASSGTGGAGNQPQHF
DNA: TGTGCCAGCTCCGGGACAGGGGGCGCGGGCAATCAGCCCCAGCATTTT

V: TRBV30
D: NA
length: 13
J: TRBJ1-3
size: NA
CDR3: CAWQATSGNTIYF
DNA: TGTGCCTGGCAGGCGACCTCTGGAAACACCATATATTTT

V: TRBV11-2
D: TRBD2
length: 18
J: TRBJ2-1
size: NA
CDR3: CASSSHPRTSGNYNEQFF
DNA: TGTGCCAGCAGCTCGCACCCGAGGACTAGCGGGAACTACAATGAGCAGTTCTTC

V: TRBV30
D: TRBD1
length: 14
J: TRBJ1-5
size: NA
CDR3: CAWSGRQGDQPQHF
DNA: TGTGCCTGGAGTGGAAGACAGGGAGATCAGCCCCAGCATTTT

V: TRBV5-1
D: TRBD1
length: 16
J: TRBJ2-7
size: NA
CDR3: CASSPGTGGLSWEQYF
DNA: TGCGCCAGCAGCCCCGGGACAGGGGGCCTCTCGTGGGAGCAGTACTTC

V: TRBV6-5
D: NA
length: 13
J: TRBJ2-5
size: NA
CDR3: CASSYQSGETQYF
DNA: TGTGCCAGCAGCTACCAGAGCGGGGAGACCCAGTACTTC

V: TRBV18
D: TRBD1
length: 15
J: TRBJ1-2
size: NA
CDR3: CASSPSRQGNYGYTF
DNA: TGTGCCAGCTCACCATCCCGACAGGGAAACTATGGCTACACCTTC

V: TRBV18
D: TRBD1
length: 14
J: TRBJ1-1
size: NA
CDR3: CASSEGTANTEAFF
DNA: TGTGCCAGCTCGGAAGGGACAGCGAACACTGAAGCTTTCTTT

V: TRBV9
D: TRBD1
length: 16
J: TRBJ2-2
size: NA
CDR3: CASSDGTGGLIGELFF
DNA: TGTGCCAGCAGCGATGGGACAGGGGGGTTGATCGGGGAGCTGTTTTTT